The clone carrying this TCR beta chain occurred a few times. The antigen is unknown. A far larger clone is one nucleotide away, so this likely arose from a read error. The data stem from a study of prognosis after radiotherapy for stage I lung cancer. The overall study: Distant metastasis occurred in several patients at a median of roughly 7 months after radiotherapy, while approximately 15 showed no significant progression.

Study-wide results and caveats: Reportedly, TRBV and TRBJ gene usage varied with metastasis presence.

V lost 5 bases and J lost 5; bases outside the gene matches: 10. Germline loops: CDR1 MNHNS, CDR2 SASEGT. The CDR3 loop spans 16 amino acids. Starting from genomic DNA, TCR beta CDR3 was amplified through two-round multiplex PCR. During first-round PCR, primers specific to each TRBV and TRBJ gene were used. TCRdb processed the multiplex PCR reads anew with MiXCR; each CDR3 protein has one entry. The data show about 22,000 distinct CDR3 sequences, roughly 40% seen once. The gene calls are TRBV6-1 and TRBJ2-1; 9 bases match TRBD2. The receptor comes from a donor aged 50 or older with non-small cell lung cancer. The sequencing here drew on PBMCs, taken before or after stereotactic body radiation therapy (not recorded which). DNA of the CDR3: TGTGCCAGCAGTACCTATGTGACTAGCGGACACAATGAGCAGTTCTTC. This codes for CASSTYVTSGHNEQFF.